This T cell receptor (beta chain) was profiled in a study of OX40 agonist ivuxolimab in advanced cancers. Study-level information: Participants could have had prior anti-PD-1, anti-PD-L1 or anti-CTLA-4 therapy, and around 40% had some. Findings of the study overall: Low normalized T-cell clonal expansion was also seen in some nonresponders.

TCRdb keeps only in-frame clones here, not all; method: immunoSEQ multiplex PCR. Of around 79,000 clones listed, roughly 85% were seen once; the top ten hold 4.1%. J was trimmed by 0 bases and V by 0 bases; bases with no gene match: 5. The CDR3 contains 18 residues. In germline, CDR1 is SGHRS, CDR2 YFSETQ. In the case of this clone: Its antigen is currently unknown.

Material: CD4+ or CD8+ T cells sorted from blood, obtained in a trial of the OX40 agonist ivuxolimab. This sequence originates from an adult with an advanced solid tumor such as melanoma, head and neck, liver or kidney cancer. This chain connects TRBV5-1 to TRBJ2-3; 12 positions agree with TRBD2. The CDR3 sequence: CASSLGRLAGASTDTQYF. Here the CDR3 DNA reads TGCGCCAGCAGCTTGGGGCGACTAGCGGGAGCGAGCACAGATACGCAGTATTTT. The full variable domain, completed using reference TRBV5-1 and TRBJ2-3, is KAGVTQTPRYLIKTRGQQVTLSCSPISGHRSVSWYQQTPGQGLQFLFEYFSETQRNKGNFPGRFSGRQFSNSRSEMNVSTLELGDSALYLCASSLGRLAGASTDTQYFGPGTRLTVL.